The sequence of this T cell receptor (beta chain) was determined in a study of a mutant IDH1 vaccine in newly diagnosed glioma. The wider study: Patients were pretreated with radiotherapy, temozolomide, or both, mostly both.

With regard to this clone: Its antigen is currently unknown. One junction end disagrees with the germline gene, perhaps due to a read error.

Only in-frame clones appear in the TCRdb table, and some are missing; sequencing was by immunoSEQ multiplex PCR. Of tens of thousands of clones listed, 80% to 85% are singletons. Time point described: week 47, end of study. Each vaccine dose was 300 ug of mutant IDH1 20-mer peptide, with topical imiquimod. Germline lookup yields CDR1 LNHDA and CDR2 SQIVND (reference sequence). The CDR3 extends over 14 amino acids. The clonotype comes from a woman in her 50s with glioma. The material sequenced was PBMCs, taken from a glioma patient whose treatment included an IDH1 peptide vaccine. The chain joins TRBV19 to TRBJ2-3; D is perhaps TRBD2 (5 bases). Here the CDR3 reads CASSWWESIDTQYF. DNA for the CDR3: TGTGCCAGTAGTTGGTGGGAGAGCATAGATACGCAGTATTTT.